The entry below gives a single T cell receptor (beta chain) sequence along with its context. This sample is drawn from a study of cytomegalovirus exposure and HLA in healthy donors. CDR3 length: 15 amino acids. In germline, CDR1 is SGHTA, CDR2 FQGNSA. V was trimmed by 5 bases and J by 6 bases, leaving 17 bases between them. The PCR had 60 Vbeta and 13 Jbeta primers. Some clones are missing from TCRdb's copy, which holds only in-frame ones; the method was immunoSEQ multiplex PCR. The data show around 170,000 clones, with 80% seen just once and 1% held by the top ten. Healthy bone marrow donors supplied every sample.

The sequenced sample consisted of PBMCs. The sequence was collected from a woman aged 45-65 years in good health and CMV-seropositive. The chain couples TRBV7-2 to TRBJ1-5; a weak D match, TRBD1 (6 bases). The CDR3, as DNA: TGTGCCAGCAGCGTAGTGGTGGACAGAGGTCAGCCCCAGCATTTT. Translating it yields CASSVVVDRGQPQHF.